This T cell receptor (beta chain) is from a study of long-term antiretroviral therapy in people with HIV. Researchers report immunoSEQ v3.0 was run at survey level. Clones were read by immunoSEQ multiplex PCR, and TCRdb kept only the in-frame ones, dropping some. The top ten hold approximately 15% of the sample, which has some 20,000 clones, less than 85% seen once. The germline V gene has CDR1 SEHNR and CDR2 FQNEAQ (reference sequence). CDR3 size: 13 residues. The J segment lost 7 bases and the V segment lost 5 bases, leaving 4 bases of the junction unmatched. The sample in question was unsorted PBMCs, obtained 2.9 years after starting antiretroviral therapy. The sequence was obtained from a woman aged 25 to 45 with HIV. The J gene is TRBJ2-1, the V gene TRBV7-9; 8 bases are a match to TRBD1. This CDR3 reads CASSVQGGNEQFF. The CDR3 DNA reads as TGTGCCAGCAGCGTACAGGGGGGAAATGAGCAGTTCTTC.